The 18 T cell receptor beta chains listed next were all sequenced from one sample in a study of T cell repertoires in cytomegalovirus infection. One entry per CDR3 protein, called by TCRdb with MiXCR from the reads. Of a few hundred thousand distinct CDR3 sequences listed, nearly 35% are singletons. These receptors are not linked to any known antigen. The source was cultured PBMCs, collected from culture after CMV antigen stimulation. All receptors come from a human donor in good health (CMV status not recorded). Some clones in this sample may be carry-over from other donors' samples.

This clonotype was counted between two and nine times. The rearrangement joins TRBV12-3 or TRBV12-4 to TRBJ2-7; 10 nucleotides line up with TRBD1. The trim removed 8 bases at V and 5 bases at J, leaving 6 bases unmatched. CDR3 length: 13 amino acids. The CDR3 DNA reads as TGTGCCAGCGGCGGGACAGGGGTAAACGAGCAGTACTTC. Its protein is CASGGTGVNEQYF.

This clonotype turned up a few times. CDR3 sequence (DNA): TGTGCCACCAGTGACGCAAAACTAGCGGGAGGGCCGGAGACCCAGTACTTC. Encoded protein: CATSDAKLAGGPETQYF. This chain connects TRBV24-1 to TRBJ2-5; 13 positions match TRBD2. Germline CDR1 KGHDR, CDR2 SFDVKD. Losses at the gene ends were 4 bases for V and 5 bases for J; bases not matched to a gene: 9. This CDR3 is built from 17 residues.

The gene calls are TRBV24-1 and TRBJ2-2; 8 bases are shared with TRBD2. The CDR3 extends over 15 amino acids. Germline values: CDR1 KGHDR, CDR2 SFDVKD. Unmatched junction bases numbered 7, after V lost 5 bases and J lost 6 bases. The CDR3 DNA sequence: TGTGCCACCAGTGGAGATAGCGGGACCCCCGGGGAGCTGTTTTTT. This codes for CATSGDSGTPGELFF.

This chain links TRBV19 with TRBJ2-5, with D tentatively TRBD1 (5 bases). The CDR3 is made up of 15 amino acids. Germline V gene lookup returns CDR1 LNHDA and CDR2 SQIVND (reference sequence). Trimming stripped 5 bases from V and 5 bases from J, with 18 bases between. The CDR3 nucleotides are TGTGCCAGTAGTCCCCGTCAGGTACCAGGGGAGACCCAGTACTTC. As protein: CASSPRQVPGETQYF.

This clonotype came up many times. CDR3 residues: CASSMQGAFGNIQYF. The CDR3, as DNA: TGTGCCAGCAGTATGCAGGGGGCTTTTGGAAACATTCAGTACTTC. The chain has TRBV7-2 and TRBJ2-4; 8 bases are shared with TRBD1. Per the germline V gene, CDR1 is SGHTA and CDR2 is FQGNSA. The CDR3 has 15 residues. The V and J ends lost 6 bases and 6 bases, in that order; junction bases with no gene match: 10. Variable domain in full (rest from reference TRBV7-2 and TRBJ2-4): GAGVSQSPSNKVTEKGKDVELRCDPISGHTALYWYRQSLGQGLEFLIYFQGNSAPDKSGLPSDRFSAERTGGSVSTLTIQRTQQEDSAVYLCASSMQGAFGNIQYFGAGTRLSVL.

The chain is built from TRBV30 and TRBJ1-3, with TRBD1 matching over 7 bases. This CDR3 region has 13 residues. The V gene's germline CDR1 is GTSNPN and CDR2 SVGIG (reference sequence). Trimming cost V 1 base and J 3 bases; bases outside gene matches: 0. The CDR3: CAWSGQGGNTIYF. The CDR3 DNA reads as TGTGCCTGGAGTGGACAGGGTGGAAACACCATATATTTT.

This clonotype was detected a few times. The chain recombines TRBV19 with TRBJ1-2; unclear D gene. CDR3 length: 16 residues. The germline V and J ends were trimmed by 5 bases and 4 bases, with 20 bases remaining between them. Germline V lookup: CDR1 LNHDA, CDR2 SQIVND (reference sequence). The CDR3 sequence: CASSGSQKVGSYGYTF. CDR3 nucleotide sequence: TGTGCCAGTAGTGGGTCACAAAAAGTGGGATCCTATGGCTACACCTTC.

J is TRBJ1-3 and V is TRBV4-1; D unresolved. This CDR3 region has 12 residues. Germline V lookup: CDR1 MGHRA, CDR2 YSYEKL. V lost 1 base to trimming and J lost 7 bases, with 5 bases between them. CDR3 DNA sequence: TGCGCCAGCAGCCAAGCCGGGAACACCATATATTTT. Encoded protein: CASSQAGNTIYF.

V usage is TRBV18 and J usage is TRBJ1-5; D ambiguous. This CDR3 is built from 15 residues. CDR1 is KGHSH, CDR2 LQKENI, per germline. V was shortened by 0 bases and J by 7 bases, with 13 bases between the two germline ends. The CDR3 sequence: CASSPPGGKEQPQHF. The DNA for the CDR3 is TGTGCCAGCTCACCACCGGGAGGGAAAGAGCAGCCCCAGCATTTT.

The CDR3 is CATSDPPLGEQYF. The CDR3 nucleotides read TGTGCCACCAGTGACCCCCCGTTGGGGGAGCAGTACTTC. J is TRBJ2-7 and V is TRBV24-1; D uncertain. The V gene's germline CDR1 is KGHDR and CDR2 SFDVKD. The CDR3 totals 13 residues. Trimming took 4 bases from V and 7 from J, leaving 13 bases between them.

J is TRBJ2-5 and V is TRBV12-3 or TRBV12-4, with TRBD2 matching 11 bases. The CDR3 runs to 16 residues. Trimming at V came to 4 bases and at J to 5 bases, leaving 9 bases not matched to a gene. The CDR3 DNA sequence: TGTGCCAGCAGTTCCCTTAGCGGGAGGGCGGCGGAGACCCAGTACTTC. Translating it yields CASSSLSGRAAETQYF.

This chain links TRBV20-1 with TRBJ1-1; 8 bases align to TRBD1. Germline-derived CDR1 and CDR2 are DFQATT and SNEGSKA (reference sequence). V shed 0 bases and J 5 bases; nucleotides not matched to a gene: 5. The CDR3 totals 14 residues. Here the CDR3 DNA reads TGCAGTGCTAGAGACAGGGGGCTCAGTACTGAAGCTTTCTTT. Translating gives CSARDRGLSTEAFF.

This clonotype occurred many times. The chain combines TRBV7-2 with TRBJ1-4, with 7 bases aligning to TRBD1. The CDR3 consists of 14 residues. Germline V gives CDR1 SGHTA, CDR2 FQGNSA. With V trimmed by 3 bases and J by 8 bases, 6 bases remained unmatched. The CDR3 DNA sequence: TGTGCCAGCAGCTTTGGCAGGGGGGGAGAAAAACTGTTTTTT. Its protein product is CASSFGRGGEKLFF.

This clonotype has more than one count but fewer than ten. The chain carries TRBV7-2 and TRBJ2-1; TRBD2 matches 9 bases. This CDR3 region has 16 residues. V lost 1 base, J lost 4 bases, and 5 bases stayed unmatched. CDR1 is SGHTA, CDR2 FQGNSA, per germline. CDR3 amino acids: CASSLGASGDYNEQFF. The DNA of the CDR3 is TGTGCCAGCAGCTTAGGGGCTAGCGGGGATTACAATGAGCAGTTCTTC.

This clonotype was seen a few times. The genes are TRBV7-3 and TRBJ2-2; D remains ambiguous. V lost 6 bases to trimming and J lost 1 base, with 6 bases between them. Per germline, CDR1 SGHTA and CDR2 FQGTGA. The CDR3 runs to 13 residues. The CDR3: CASSYGNTGELFF. In DNA, the CDR3 is TGTGCCAGCAGTTACGGGAACACCGGGGAGCTGTTTTTT.

V is TRBV7-2 and J is TRBJ2-4; D is uncertain. CDR1 is SGHTA, CDR2 FQGNSA, per germline. CDR3 length equals 15 residues. V shed 4 bases and J shed 0 bases, with 10 bases lying between them. The CDR3 region has the DNA TGTGCCAGCAGCTCCGATACATTAGCCAAAAACATTCAGTACTTC. This encodes CASSSDTLAKNIQYF.

The rearrangement links TRBV4-1 to TRBJ1-1; TRBD1 might be the D (5 bases). This CDR3 is 15 amino acids long. V shed 4 bases and J shed 1 base, with 13 bases lying between them. Looked up from germline, CDR1 is MGHRA and CDR2 is YSYEKL. CDR3 protein: CASSPSEGPNTEAFF. In nucleotides, the CDR3 is TGCGCCAGCAGCCCCAGTGAGGGGCCGAACACTGAAGCTTTCTTT.

The gene calls are TRBV25-1 and TRBJ2-5; D might be TRBD2 (5 bases). The CDR3 totals 14 residues. Germline V CDR1 and CDR2: MGHDK, SYGVNS. The germline V and J ends were trimmed by 1 base and 6 bases, with 12 bases remaining between them. The CDR3, as DNA: TGTGCCAGCAGTGAATGGGGAGACTCCCAGACCCAGTACTTC. It encodes CASSEWGDSQTQYF.